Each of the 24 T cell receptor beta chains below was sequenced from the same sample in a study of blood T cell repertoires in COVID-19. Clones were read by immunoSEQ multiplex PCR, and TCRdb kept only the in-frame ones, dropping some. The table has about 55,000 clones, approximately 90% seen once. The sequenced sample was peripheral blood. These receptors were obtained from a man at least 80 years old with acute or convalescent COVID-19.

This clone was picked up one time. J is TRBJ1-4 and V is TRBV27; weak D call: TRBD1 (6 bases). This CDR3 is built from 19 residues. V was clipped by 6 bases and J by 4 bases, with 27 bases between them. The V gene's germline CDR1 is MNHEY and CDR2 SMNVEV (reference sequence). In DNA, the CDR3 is TGTGCCAGCAGCGCACCGGGACACGGCGGGGGATGGGGTAATGAAAAACTGTTTTTT. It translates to CASSAPGHGGGWGNEKLFF.

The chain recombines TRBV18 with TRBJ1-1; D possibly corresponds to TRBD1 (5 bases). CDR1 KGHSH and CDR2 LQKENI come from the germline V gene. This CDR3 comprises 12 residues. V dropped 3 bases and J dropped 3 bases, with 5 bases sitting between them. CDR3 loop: CASSPRDTEAFF. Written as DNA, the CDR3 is TGTGCCAGCTCACCCAGGGACACTGAAGCTTTCTTT.

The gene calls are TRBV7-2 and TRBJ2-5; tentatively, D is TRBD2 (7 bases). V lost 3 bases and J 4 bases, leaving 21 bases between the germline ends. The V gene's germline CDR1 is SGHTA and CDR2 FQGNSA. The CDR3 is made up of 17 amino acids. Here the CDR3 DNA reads TGTGCCAGCAGCTTCCGAGCCTCGCGGGGGCGAGGAGAGACCCAGTACTTC. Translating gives CASSFRASRGRGETQYF.

CDR3 DNA sequence: TGCAGCGTTGATCAGGGTTCGGAGGAGACCCAGTACTTC. Its protein is CSVDQGSEETQYF. V gene TRBV29-1 combines with J gene TRBJ2-5; the D gene is possibly TRBD1 (5 bases). In germline, CDR1 is SQVTM, CDR2 ANQGSEA. The V end was cut by 3 bases, the J end by 5 bases, with 13 bases between. The CDR3 has 13 amino acids.

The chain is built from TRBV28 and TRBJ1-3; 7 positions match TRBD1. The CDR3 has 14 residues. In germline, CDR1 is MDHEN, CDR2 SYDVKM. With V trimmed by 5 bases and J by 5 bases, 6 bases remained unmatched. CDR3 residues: CASSHQGGRNTIYF. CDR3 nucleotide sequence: TGTGCCAGCAGTCACCAGGGGGGTAGAAACACCATATATTTT.

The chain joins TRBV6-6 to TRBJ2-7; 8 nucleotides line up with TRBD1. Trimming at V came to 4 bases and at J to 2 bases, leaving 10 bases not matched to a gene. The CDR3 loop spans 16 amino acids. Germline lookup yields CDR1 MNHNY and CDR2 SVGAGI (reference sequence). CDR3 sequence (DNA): TGTGCCAGCAGTTCCCCGACAGGGGCGAAAACCTACGAGCAGTACTTC. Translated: CASSSPTGAKTYEQYF.

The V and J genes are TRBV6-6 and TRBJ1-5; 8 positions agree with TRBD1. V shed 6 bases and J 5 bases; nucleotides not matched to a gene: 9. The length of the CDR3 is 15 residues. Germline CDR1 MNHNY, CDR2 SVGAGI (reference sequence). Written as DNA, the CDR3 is TGTGCCAGCAGCCGCCCCGGACAGGGTGATCAGCCCCAGCATTTT. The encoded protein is CASSRPGQGDQPQHF.

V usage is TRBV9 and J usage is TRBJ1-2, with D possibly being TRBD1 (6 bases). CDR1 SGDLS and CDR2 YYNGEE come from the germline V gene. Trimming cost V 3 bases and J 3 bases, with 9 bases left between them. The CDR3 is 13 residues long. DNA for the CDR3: TGTGCCAGCAGCGCGAACAGGGACTATGGCTACACCTTC. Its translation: CASSANRDYGYTF.

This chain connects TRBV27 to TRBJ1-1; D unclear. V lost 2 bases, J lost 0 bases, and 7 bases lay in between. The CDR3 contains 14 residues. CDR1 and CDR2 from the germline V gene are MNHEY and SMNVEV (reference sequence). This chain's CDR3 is CASSLGRLNTEAFF. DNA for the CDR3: TGTGCCAGCAGTTTAGGGCGTTTGAACACTGAAGCTTTCTTT.

Here the CDR3 DNA reads TGTGCCAGCAGCTTAGCGGTTGGAGGGTCCTACGAGCAGTACTTC. Translating it yields CASSLAVGGSYEQYF. The V call is TRBV7-2, the J call TRBJ2-7; TRBD2 is a possible D gene (6 bases). The germline V gene has CDR1 SGHTA and CDR2 FQGNSA. This CDR3 has 15 residues. V was clipped by 0 bases and J by 1 base, with 10 bases between them.

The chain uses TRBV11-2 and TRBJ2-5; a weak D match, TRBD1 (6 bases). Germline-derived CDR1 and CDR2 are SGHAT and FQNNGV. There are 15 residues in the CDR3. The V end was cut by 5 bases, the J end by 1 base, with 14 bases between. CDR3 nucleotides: TGTGCCAGCAGCCTACGGACAGACTTCCAAGAGACCCAGTACTTC. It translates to CASSLRTDFQETQYF.

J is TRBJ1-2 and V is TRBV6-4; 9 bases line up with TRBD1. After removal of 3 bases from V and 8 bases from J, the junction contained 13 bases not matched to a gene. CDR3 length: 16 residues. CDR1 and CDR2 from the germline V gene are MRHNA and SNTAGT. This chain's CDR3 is CASSESHPGTGLGYTF. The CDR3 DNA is TGTGCCAGCAGTGAGTCACATCCCGGGACAGGGTTAGGCTACACCTTC.

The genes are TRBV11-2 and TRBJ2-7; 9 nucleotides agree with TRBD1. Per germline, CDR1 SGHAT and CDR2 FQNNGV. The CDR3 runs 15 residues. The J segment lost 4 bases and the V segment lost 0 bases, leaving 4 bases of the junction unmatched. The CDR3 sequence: CASSLEGQGYYEQYF. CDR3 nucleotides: TGTGCCAGCAGCTTAGAGGGACAGGGATATTACGAGCAGTACTTC.

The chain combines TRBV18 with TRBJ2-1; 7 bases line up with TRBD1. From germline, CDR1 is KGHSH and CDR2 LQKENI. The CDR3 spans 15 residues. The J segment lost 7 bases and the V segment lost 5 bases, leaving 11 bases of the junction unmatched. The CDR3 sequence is CASSRYGTEKNEQFF. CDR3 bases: TGTGCCAGCTCAAGGTATGGGACAGAGAAGAATGAGCAGTTCTTC.

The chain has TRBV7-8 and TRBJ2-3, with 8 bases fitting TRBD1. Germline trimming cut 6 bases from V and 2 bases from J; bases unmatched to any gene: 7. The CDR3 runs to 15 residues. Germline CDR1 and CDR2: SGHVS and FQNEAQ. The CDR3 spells CASSSTGGPTDTQYF. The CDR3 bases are TGTGCCAGCAGTTCCACAGGGGGACCCACAGATACGCAGTATTTT.

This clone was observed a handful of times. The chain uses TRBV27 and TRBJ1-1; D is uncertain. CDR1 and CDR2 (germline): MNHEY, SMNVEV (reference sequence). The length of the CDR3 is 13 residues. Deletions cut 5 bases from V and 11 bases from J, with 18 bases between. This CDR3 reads CASSPTGRAGAFF. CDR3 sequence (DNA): TGTGCCAGCAGTCCCACCGGGAGGGCTGGCGCTTTCTTT.

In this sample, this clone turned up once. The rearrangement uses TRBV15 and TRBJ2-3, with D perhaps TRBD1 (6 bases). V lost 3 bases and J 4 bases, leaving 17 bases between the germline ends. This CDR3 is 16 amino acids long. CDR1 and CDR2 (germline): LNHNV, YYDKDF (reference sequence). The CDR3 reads CATSSDQGIGPDTQYF. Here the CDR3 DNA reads TGTGCCACCAGCAGCGATCAGGGGATAGGCCCAGATACGCAGTATTTT.

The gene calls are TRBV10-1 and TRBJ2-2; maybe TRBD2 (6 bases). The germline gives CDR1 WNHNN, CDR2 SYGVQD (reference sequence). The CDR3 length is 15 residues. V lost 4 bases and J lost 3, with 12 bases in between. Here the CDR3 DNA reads TGCGCCAGCAGTGCTGGAGGAGGGTACACCGGGGAGCTGTTTTTT. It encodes CASSAGGGYTGELFF.

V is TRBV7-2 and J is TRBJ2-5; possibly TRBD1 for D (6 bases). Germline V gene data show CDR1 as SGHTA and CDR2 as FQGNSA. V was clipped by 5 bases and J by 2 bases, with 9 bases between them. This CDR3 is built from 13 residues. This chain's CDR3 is CASSPGQQETQYF. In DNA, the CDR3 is TGTGCCAGCAGCCCCGGACAGCAAGAGACCCAGTACTTC.

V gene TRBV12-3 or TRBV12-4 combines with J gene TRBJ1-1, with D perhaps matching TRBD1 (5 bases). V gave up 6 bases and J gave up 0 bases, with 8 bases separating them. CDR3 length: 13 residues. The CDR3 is CASRGGVNTEAFF. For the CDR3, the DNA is TGTGCCAGCAGGGGGGGAGTGAACACTGAAGCTTTCTTT.

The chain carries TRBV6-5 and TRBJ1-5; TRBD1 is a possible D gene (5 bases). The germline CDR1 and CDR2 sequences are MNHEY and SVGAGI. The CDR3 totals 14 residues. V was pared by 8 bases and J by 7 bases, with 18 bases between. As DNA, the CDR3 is TGTGCCAGCGCCGAGACGGGGGGAGAGCAGCCCCAGCATTTT. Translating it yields CASAETGGEQPQHF.

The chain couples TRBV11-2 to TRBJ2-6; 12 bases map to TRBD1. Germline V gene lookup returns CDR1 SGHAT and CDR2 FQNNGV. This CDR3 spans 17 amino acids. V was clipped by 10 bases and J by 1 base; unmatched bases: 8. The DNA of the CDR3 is TGTGCCACCATTCGGGACAGGGGGCGTTCTGGGGCCAACGTCCTGACTTTC. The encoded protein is CATIRDRGRSGANVLTF. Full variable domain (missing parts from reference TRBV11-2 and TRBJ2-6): EAGVAQSPRYKIIEKRQSVAFWCNPISGHATLYWYQQILGQGPKLLIQFQNNGVVDDSQLPKDRFSAERLKGVDSTLKIQPAKLEDSAVYLCATIRDRGRSGANVLTFGAGSRLTVL.

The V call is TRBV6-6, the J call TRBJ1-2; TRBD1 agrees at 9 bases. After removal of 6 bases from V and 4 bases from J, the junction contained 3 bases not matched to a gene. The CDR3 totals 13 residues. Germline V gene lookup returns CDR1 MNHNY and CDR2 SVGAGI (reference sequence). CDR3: CASSMGQGYGYTF. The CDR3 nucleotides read TGTGCCAGCAGCATGGGACAGGGCTATGGCTACACCTTC.

CDR3 DNA: TGCGCCAGCAGCTTGTACCCGGGATCTAATGAAAAACTGTTTTTT. This encodes CASSLYPGSNEKLFF. This chain joins TRBV5-1 and TRBJ1-4; unclear D gene. CDR3 length: 15 residues. Germline lookup yields CDR1 SGHRS and CDR2 YFSETQ. V lost 1 base, J lost 3 bases, and 10 bases lay in between.